This T cell receptor beta chain stems from a study of breast tumors, draining lymph nodes, adjacent tissues. The count of this clonotype is one. Its antigen is undetermined. Regarding the study as a whole: Compared with basal-like, luminal-like tumors shared significantly more repertoire with nontumor tissue. Most tumor T cells seemingly derive from lymph node, then expand in tumor. Tumors had less TCR diversity than lymph nodes, more than nontumor tissue.

Samples came from axillary lymph nodes draining the breast cancer. TCRdb processed the multiplex PCR reads anew with MiXCR; each CDR3 protein has one entry. Of some 120,000 distinct CDR3 sequences listed, 15% to 20% are singletons. The receptor comes from a female donor with breast cancer. Some clones in this sample may be carry-over from other donors' samples. What was sequenced was axillary lymph node tissue.

CDR3 DNA: TGTGCCAGCTCACCACCCTTTACTGGGACTGAAGCTTTCTTT. This gives the protein CASSPPFTGTEAFF. V is TRBV18 and J is TRBJ1-1; D gene unclear. V was pared by 0 bases and J by 5 bases, with 10 bases between. This CDR3 has 14 amino acids. Germline loops: CDR1 KGHSH, CDR2 LQKENI. Filled out from reference TRBV18 and TRBJ1-1, the complete variable domain reads NAGVMQNPRHLVRRRGQEARLRCSPMKGHSHVYWYRQLPEEGLKFMVYLQKENIIDESGMPKERFSAEFPKEGPSILRIQQVVRGDSAAYFCASSPPFTGTEAFFGQGTRLTVV.